The 18 T cell receptor beta chains below come from one sample, sequenced in a study of control samples from healthy donors and cancer patients. Only in-frame clones appear in the TCRdb table, and some are missing; sequencing was by immunoSEQ multiplex PCR. This table holds 52,000 or so clones, roughly 94% found once. Sequenced: blood. These receptors originate from a man aged 25-40 years in good health.

The V call is TRBV9, the J call TRBJ2-5; no definite D call. The V end lost 0 bases, the J end lost 2 bases, and 11 bases lay between the germline ends. CDR3 size: 15 residues. Looked up from germline, CDR1 is SGDLS and CDR2 is YYNGEE. The CDR3 here is CASSVAPQLQETQYF. The CDR3 nucleotides are TGTGCCAGCAGCGTAGCTCCTCAGCTACAAGAGACCCAGTACTTC.

This clone was seen a single time. This chain uses TRBV18 with TRBJ1-5; tentative D call: TRBD1 (6 bases). In germline, CDR1 is KGHSH, CDR2 LQKENI. This CDR3 contains 14 residues. The CDR3, as DNA: TGTGCTACCAAAGGGGGTTCTAGCAATCAGCCCCAGCATTTT. Protein sequence: CATKGGSSNQPQHF. Combining the CDR3 with reference TRBV18 and TRBJ1-5 gives the whole variable domain NAGVMQNPRHLVRRRGQEARLRCSPMKGHSHVYWYRQLPEEGLKFMVYLQKENIIDESGMPKERFSAEFPKEGPSILRIQQVVRGDSAAYFCATKGGSSNQPQHFGDGTRLSIL.

The chain joins TRBV4-3 to TRBJ1-4, with D possibly being TRBD1 (5 bases). V shed 2 bases and J shed 0 bases, with 7 bases lying between them. CDR3 size: 15 residues. CDR1 and CDR2 (germline): LGHNA, YSLEER. CDR3 sequence reads: CASSQQGPTNEKLFF. The CDR3 region has the DNA TGCGCCAGCAGCCAACAGGGCCCAACTAATGAAAAACTGTTTTTT.

The chain recombines TRBV4-3 with TRBJ2-1, with D uncertain. Trimming cost V 0 bases and J 0 bases, with 12 bases left between them. In germline, CDR1 is LGHNA, CDR2 YSLEER. This CDR3 has 17 amino acids. In DNA form, the CDR3 reads TGCGCCAGCAGCCAAGATGGTGGTCCGAGCTCCTACAATGAGCAGTTCTTC. Encoded protein: CASSQDGGPSSYNEQFF.

The J gene is TRBJ1-4, the V gene TRBV4-3; TRBD1 is a possible D gene (5 bases). This CDR3 has 16 residues. Per germline, CDR1 LGHNA and CDR2 YSLEER. V was trimmed by 0 bases and J by 6 bases, leaving 14 bases between them. The CDR3 DNA follows: TGCGCCAGCAGCCAAGATTGGGGCACACAGGATGAAAAACTGTTTTTT. This encodes CASSQDWGTQDEKLFF.

V and J are TRBV12-5 and TRBJ2-1; 16 bases agree with TRBD2. The CDR3 spans 19 residues. Germline V gives CDR1 LGHNT, CDR2 FRNRAP. V lost 3 bases, J lost 0 bases, and 5 bases stayed unmatched. Written as DNA, the CDR3 is TGTGCTAGTGGTTTCGGGACTAGCGGGGGGGGCCGCTCCTACAATGAGCAGTTCTTC. It encodes CASGFGTSGGGRSYNEQFF.

The rearrangement links TRBV20-1 to TRBJ2-7; no clear D. The CDR3 is 11 amino acids. Germline V gives CDR1 DFQATT, CDR2 SNEGSKA (reference sequence). The germline V and J ends were trimmed by 1 base and 3 bases, with 4 bases remaining between them. CDR3 in amino acids: CSARVGYEQYF. CDR3 sequence (DNA): TGCAGTGCTAGAGTCGGCTACGAGCAGTACTTC.

The chain carries TRBV3-1 (or the pseudogene TRBV3-2) and TRBJ1-1, with D hard to call. The V end was cut by 0 bases, the J end by 1 base, with 6 bases between. Germline V lookup: CDR1 LGHDT, CDR2 YNNKEL (reference sequence). The CDR3 has 14 residues. CDR3 nucleotides: TGTGCCAGCAGCCAAGACACGCGGAACACTGAAGCTTTCTTT. It translates to CASSQDTRNTEAFF.

The chain has TRBV5-6 and TRBJ2-7; 8 bases map to TRBD1. Germline lookup yields CDR1 SGHDT and CDR2 YYEEEE. The CDR3 is 15 amino acids. V was pared by 3 bases and J by 2 bases, with 7 bases of the junction left unmatched. CDR3 amino acids: CASSSDRGPAYEQYF. The CDR3 bases are TGTGCCAGCAGCTCTGACAGGGGTCCTGCCTACGAGCAGTACTTC.

The V gene is TRBV11-3, the J gene TRBJ2-5, with 8 bases that match TRBD2. This CDR3 is built from 15 residues. Germline V CDR1 and CDR2: SGHNT, YENEEA. The V gene end was trimmed by 5 bases and the J gene end by 0 bases; junction bases not matched to a gene: 5. This CDR3 reads CASSPGGEYQETQYF. In nucleotides, the CDR3 is TGTGCCAGCAGCCCCGGGGGGGAGTACCAAGAGACCCAGTACTTC.

This chain connects TRBV5-1 to TRBJ2-3; tentative D call: TRBD2 (6 bases). Trimming pared 4 bases from V and 0 bases from J, leaving 21 bases between. Looked up from germline, CDR1 is SGHRS and CDR2 is YFSETQ. This CDR3 contains 18 residues. CDR3 loop: CASSLMGLHTTSTDTQYF. Here the CDR3 DNA reads TGCGCCAGCAGCCTTATGGGACTCCACACGACTAGCACAGATACGCAGTATTTT.

The chain is built from TRBV2 and TRBJ2-2; D is unclear. Looked up from germline, CDR1 is SNHLY and CDR2 is FYNNEI. This CDR3 has 15 amino acids. The germline V and J ends were trimmed by 3 bases and 0 bases, with 8 bases remaining between them. CDR3: CASSEQRANTGELFF. As DNA, the CDR3 is TGTGCCAGCAGTGAGCAGCGAGCGAACACCGGGGAGCTGTTTTTT.

Of note for this clone: The sample contains more than one DNA sequence encoding this CDR3. V and J are TRBV4-2 and TRBJ2-1, with TRBD1 identical over 11 bases. J lost 8 bases, V lost 0 bases, and 9 bases had no gene match. CDR1 is LGHNA, CDR2 YNFKEQ, per germline. The CDR3 is 17 amino acids. CDR3 DNA: TGTGCCAGCAGCCAAGAGCCTGGGGACAGGGGGGGGGATGAGCAGTTCTTC. Translated, it gives CASSQEPGDRGGDEQFF.

This clone was recorded once. The chain links TRBV7-2 to TRBJ2-3; D is unresolved. The length of the CDR3 is 13 residues. CDR1 and CDR2 (germline): SGHTA, FQGNSA. Trimming took 5 bases from V and 6 from J, leaving 12 bases between them. The CDR3 loop is CASSPGWSDTQYF. As DNA, the CDR3 is TGTGCCAGCAGCCCCGGCTGGTCGGATACGCAGTATTTT. The full variable domain, with the rest looked up from reference TRBV7-2 and TRBJ2-3, is GAGVSQSPSNKVTEKGKDVELRCDPISGHTALYWYRQSLGQGLEFLIYFQGNSAPDKSGLPSDRFSAERTGGSVSTLTIQRTQQEDSAVYLCASSPGWSDTQYFGPGTRLTVL.

The rearrangement uses TRBV7-8 and TRBJ2-1, with D tentatively TRBD2 (7 bases). The CDR3 is 18 residues long. Germline V gives CDR1 SGHVS, CDR2 FQNEAQ. Trimming removed 1 base from V and 5 bases from J, with 21 bases in between. The CDR3 loop reads CASSLVWGGASGDNEQFF. The CDR3 coding sequence is TGTGCCAGCAGCTTAGTCTGGGGGGGGGCTAGCGGAGACAATGAGCAGTTCTTC.

V usage is TRBV27 and J usage is TRBJ2-7, with D uncertain. The V end lost 7 bases, the J end lost 2 bases, and 9 bases lay between the germline ends. The CDR3 extends over 12 amino acids. Germline V lookup: CDR1 MNHEY, CDR2 SMNVEV (reference sequence). Here the CDR3 DNA reads TGTGCCAGCACCGAAGTACCCTACGAGCAGTACTTC. This codes for CASTEVPYEQYF.

V and J are TRBV11-2 and TRBJ1-2; tentatively, D is TRBD1 (6 bases). The CDR3 is 14 amino acids. The germline V and J ends were trimmed by 5 bases and 7 bases, with 17 bases remaining between them. From germline, CDR1 is SGHAT and CDR2 FQNNGV. CDR3 in amino acids: CASSPTPGAGGYTF. In nucleotides, the CDR3 is TGTGCCAGCAGCCCCACGCCAGGGGCGGGTGGCTACACCTTC.

The gene calls are TRBV3-1 (or the pseudogene TRBV3-2) and TRBJ1-2; the D gene is possibly TRBD1 (6 bases). CDR3 length: 14 amino acids. V was clipped by 1 base and J by 4 bases, with 10 bases between them. CDR1 is LGHDT and CDR2 is YNNKEL in the germline V gene (reference sequence). The CDR3: CASSQGDRPYGYTF. CDR3 DNA: TGTGCCAGCAGCCAAGGCGACAGGCCCTATGGCTACACCTTC.